This TCR beta chain was sequenced for a study of regulatory T cells in long-lasting Graves disease (dated by TCRdb to the early 2020s). For context, the study as a whole: Persistent Graves' disease was defined as persistently positive TSH receptor autoantibodies together with antithyroid drug treatment for over 5 years. This study used TCR sequencing and RNA sequencing of peripheral blood to compare persistent Graves' disease patients against newly diagnosed Graves' disease patients. The study was conducted in China and was registered as a clinical trial. A total of 33 samples were covered by TCR sequencing, comprising some 13 persistent and 20 or so newly diagnosed Graves' disease patients. In the clinical cohort, patients with persistent Graves' disease had used antithyroid drugs for an average of approximately eleven years.

Libraries were built with multiplex PCR. The instrument was an Illumina HiSeq 4000. iRepertoire HTBI primers and Arm-PCR amplification of CDR3 regions were used to construct TCR beta libraries. PCR products were gel purified before sequencing. As for the original processing: A total of fewer than 65 TRBV and 14 TRBJ segments were identified across samples and were used for gene usage analysis of CDR3 amino acid clonotypes. COPE and FqMerger were used to merge the filtered high-quality paired reads into contigs. Contigs were aligned with BLAST to IMGT TRBV, TRBD and TRBJ reference genes, and CDR3 was defined per IMGT. Highly expanded clones were defined as clonotypes with a frequency above 0.1%. Shannon entropy was used to measure repertoire diversity, and the Gini coefficient was used to measure V-J evenness. Public clonotypes were defined as clonotypes shared by more than one individual. TCRdb reprocessing: public reads trimmed at Q25 with fastp, clones called with MiXCR, in-frame beta chains kept. Every CDR3 protein is listed once, alongside the most common genes and DNA of its rows. Here the V and J calls rest on TCRdb's processing, not on the authors' analysis. The sample table shows roughly 450,000 distinct CDR3 sequences, and less than 25% are seen once. Roughly 14% of the sample goes to the ten largest clones.

Taken from cysteine to phenylalanine, the CDR3 has 14 residues. The retained sequence is limited to the CDR3, 42 bases, with the frame set at the first base. From a lookup of the germline V gene (reference sequence), CDR1 and CDR2 are SGHNT and YYREEE. V was cut back by 6 bases and J by 5 bases, leaving a gap of 18 bases between them. The time point label corresponds to: persistent/refractory GD, antithyroid drugs over 5 years with positive TRAb. For both TCR sequencing and RNA sequencing, RNA was extracted from PBMCs using TRIzol. The diagnosis of Graves' disease followed American Thyroid Association guidelines. Patients for the study were recruited at an endocrinology department in Xi'an, China. Each patient gave approximately 8.8 milliliters of peripheral blood, collected in an EDTA anticoagulant tube. Ficoll Paque Plus density gradient separation was used to isolate PBMCs, and no further T cell sorting was done. An Agilent 2100 Bioanalyzer and agarose gel were used to check RNA quality, while a NanoDrop 2000 measured RNA concentration.

Study-wide conclusions, independent of this receptor: Only the TCR beta chain was sequenced and analyzed. Compared with newly diagnosed patients, patients with persistent Graves' disease had lower TCR Shannon entropy and fewer highly expanded clones, which suggests clonal expansion. Preferential use of TRBV28, TRBJ1-2 and TRBJ2-5 was observed in persistent disease, whereas TRBV20-1 and TRBJ2-1 were favored in newly diagnosed disease. The authors noted that the small sample size was a limitation that may lower accuracy. Patients with persistent disease shared more public clonotypes (about 2,500) than newly diagnosed patients did (nearly 1,000). Peripheral blood alone was examined, since thyroid tissue, which constituted the primary lesion, could not be accessed.

Concerning this clonotype: There is no known antigen for this receptor. Base qualities are not recorded, but no much larger clone differs from it by a single base.

The source material was peripheral blood mononuclear cells (PBMCs), sampled when the disease was refractory, from a patient treated with antithyroid drugs. The receptor was derived from a female donor with Graves disease. Recombination linked TRBV5-4 to TRBJ2-7, with no confidently assigned D gene. At the DNA level, the sequence is TGTGCCAGCATCACGACGGTGCTAAGCCACGAGCAGTACTTC. It encodes CASITTVLSHEQYF.